This entry features one TCR beta chain sequence. Under the authors' procedure: Estimation of nucleated cell counts was performed using reference gene primer amplification. TCRdb keeps only in-frame clones here, not all; method: immunoSEQ multiplex PCR. For V, J and clone size, that table is used; D and trimming come from the DNA. The data show 100,000 to 150,000 clones, 86% seen once. V gave up 4 bases and J gave up 4 bases; unmatched junction bases: 5. The CDR3 covers 14 residues. Germline CDR1 is SGDLS and CDR2 is YYNGEE. These data belong to a study of blood T cell repertoires in COVID-19. All enrollees were about 18 to 95 years old and from about two dozen US areas. Self-reported history from a screening survey and questionnaire set each donor's cohort. Symptom resolution, clearance, or two negative PCRs marked the recovered donors of Cohort 3.

The source is a woman in her 50s who had recovered from COVID-19. The sequenced material came from PBMCs or T cells enriched from blood (not recorded which). This sequence joins TRBV9 and TRBJ2-3, with TRBD1 matching 8 bases. CDR3 loop: CASSPGQGPDTQYF. The CDR3, as DNA: TGTGCCAGCAGCCCCGGACAGGGACCAGATACGCAGTATTTT.